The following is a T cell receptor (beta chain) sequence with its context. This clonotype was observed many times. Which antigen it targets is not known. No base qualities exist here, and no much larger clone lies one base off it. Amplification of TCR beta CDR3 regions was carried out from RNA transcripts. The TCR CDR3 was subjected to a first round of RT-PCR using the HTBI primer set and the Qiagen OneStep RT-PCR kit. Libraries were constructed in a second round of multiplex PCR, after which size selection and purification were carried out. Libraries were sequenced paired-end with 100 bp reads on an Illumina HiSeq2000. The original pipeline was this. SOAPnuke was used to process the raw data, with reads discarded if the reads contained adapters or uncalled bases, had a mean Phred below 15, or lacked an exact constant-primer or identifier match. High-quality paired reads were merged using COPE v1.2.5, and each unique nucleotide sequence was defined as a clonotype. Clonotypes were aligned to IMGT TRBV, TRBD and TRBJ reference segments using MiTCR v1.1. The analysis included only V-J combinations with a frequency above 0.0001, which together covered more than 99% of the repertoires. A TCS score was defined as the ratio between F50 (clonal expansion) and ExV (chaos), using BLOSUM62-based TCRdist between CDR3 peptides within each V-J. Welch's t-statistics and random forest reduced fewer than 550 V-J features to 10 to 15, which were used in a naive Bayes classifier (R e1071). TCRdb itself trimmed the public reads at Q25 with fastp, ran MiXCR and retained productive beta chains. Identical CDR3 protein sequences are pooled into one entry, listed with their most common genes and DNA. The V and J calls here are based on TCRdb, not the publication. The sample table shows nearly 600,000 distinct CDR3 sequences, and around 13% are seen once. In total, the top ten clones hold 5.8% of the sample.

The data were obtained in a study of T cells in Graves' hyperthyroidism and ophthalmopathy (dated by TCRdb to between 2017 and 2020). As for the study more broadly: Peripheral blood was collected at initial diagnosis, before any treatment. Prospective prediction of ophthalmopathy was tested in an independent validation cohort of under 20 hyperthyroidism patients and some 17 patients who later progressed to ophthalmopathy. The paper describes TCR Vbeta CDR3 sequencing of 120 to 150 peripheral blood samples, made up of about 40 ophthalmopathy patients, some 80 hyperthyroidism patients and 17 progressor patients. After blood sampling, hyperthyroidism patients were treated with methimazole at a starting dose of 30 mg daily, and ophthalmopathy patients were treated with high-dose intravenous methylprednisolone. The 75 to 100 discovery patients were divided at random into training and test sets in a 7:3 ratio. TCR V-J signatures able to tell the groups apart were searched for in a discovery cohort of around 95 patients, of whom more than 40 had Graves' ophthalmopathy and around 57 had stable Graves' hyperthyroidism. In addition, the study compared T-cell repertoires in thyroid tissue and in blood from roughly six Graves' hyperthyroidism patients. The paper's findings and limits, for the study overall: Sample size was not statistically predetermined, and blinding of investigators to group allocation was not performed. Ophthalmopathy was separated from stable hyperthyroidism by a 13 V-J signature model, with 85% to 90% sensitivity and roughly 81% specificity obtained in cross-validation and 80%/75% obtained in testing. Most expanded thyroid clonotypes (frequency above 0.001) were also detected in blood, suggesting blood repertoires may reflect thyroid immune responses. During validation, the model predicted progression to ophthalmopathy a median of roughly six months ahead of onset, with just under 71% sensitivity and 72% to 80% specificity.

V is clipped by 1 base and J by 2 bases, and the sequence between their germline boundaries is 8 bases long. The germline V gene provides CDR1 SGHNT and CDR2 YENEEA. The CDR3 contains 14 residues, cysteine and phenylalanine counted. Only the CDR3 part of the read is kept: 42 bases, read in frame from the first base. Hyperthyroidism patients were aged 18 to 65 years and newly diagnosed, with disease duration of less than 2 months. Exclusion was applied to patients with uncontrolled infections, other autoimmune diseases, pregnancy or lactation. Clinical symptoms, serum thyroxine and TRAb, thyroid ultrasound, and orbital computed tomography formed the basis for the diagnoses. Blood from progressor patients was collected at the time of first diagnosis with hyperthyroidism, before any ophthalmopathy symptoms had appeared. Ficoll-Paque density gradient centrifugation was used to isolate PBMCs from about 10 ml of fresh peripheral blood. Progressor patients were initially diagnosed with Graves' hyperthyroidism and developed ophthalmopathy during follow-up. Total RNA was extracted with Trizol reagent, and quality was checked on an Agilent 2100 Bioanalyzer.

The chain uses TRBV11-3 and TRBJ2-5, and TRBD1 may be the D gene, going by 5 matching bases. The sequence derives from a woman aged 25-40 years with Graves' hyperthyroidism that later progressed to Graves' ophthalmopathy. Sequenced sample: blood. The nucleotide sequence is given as TGTGCCAGCAGCTTAGGACAGAAACAAGAGACCCAGTACTTC. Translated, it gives CASSLGQKQETQYF.